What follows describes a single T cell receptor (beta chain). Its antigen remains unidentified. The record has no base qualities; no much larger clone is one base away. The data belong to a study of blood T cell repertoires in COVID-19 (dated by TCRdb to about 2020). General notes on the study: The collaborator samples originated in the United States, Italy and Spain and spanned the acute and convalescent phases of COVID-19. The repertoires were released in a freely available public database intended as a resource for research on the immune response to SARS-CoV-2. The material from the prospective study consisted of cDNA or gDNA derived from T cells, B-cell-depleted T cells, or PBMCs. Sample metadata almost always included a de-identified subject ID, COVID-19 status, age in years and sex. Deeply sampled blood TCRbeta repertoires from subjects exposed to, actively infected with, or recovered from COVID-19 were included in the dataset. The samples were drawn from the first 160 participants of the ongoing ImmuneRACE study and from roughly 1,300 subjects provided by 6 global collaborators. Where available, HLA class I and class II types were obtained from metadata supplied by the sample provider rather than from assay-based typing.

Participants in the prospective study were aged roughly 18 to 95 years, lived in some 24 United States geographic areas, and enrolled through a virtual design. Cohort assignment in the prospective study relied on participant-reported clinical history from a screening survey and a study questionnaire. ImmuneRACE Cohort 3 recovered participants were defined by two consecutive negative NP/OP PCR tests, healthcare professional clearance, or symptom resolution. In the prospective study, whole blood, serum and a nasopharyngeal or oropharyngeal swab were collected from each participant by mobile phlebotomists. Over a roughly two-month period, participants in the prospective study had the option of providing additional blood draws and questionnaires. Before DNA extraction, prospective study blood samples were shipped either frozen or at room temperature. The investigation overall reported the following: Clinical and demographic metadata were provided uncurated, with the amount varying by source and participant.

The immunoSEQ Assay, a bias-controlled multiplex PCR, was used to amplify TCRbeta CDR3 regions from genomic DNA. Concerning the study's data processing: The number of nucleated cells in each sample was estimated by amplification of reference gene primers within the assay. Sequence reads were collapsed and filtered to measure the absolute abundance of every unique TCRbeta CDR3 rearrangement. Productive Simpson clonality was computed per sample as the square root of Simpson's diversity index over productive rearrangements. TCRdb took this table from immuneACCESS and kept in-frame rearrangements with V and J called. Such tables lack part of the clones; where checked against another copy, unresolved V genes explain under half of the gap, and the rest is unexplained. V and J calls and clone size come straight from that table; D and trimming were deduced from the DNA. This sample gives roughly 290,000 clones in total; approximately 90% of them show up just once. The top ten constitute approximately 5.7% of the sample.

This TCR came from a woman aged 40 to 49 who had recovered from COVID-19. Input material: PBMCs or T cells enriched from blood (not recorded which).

CDR3 reads: CASSPGTGDNEQFF. The nucleotide sequence reads TGTGCCAGCAGCCCAGGGACAGGAGATAATGAGCAGTTCTTC. The chain links TRBV11-2 with TRBJ2-1; TRBD1 agrees with 8 junctional bases. The CDR3 numbers 14 residues from cysteine through phenylalanine. Only the CDR3 part of the read is kept: 42 bases, read in frame from the first base. From a lookup of the germline V gene, CDR1 and CDR2 are SGHAT and FQNNGV. The germline V end is reduced by 5 bases and the J end by 7 bases; junction bases left unmatched: 7.